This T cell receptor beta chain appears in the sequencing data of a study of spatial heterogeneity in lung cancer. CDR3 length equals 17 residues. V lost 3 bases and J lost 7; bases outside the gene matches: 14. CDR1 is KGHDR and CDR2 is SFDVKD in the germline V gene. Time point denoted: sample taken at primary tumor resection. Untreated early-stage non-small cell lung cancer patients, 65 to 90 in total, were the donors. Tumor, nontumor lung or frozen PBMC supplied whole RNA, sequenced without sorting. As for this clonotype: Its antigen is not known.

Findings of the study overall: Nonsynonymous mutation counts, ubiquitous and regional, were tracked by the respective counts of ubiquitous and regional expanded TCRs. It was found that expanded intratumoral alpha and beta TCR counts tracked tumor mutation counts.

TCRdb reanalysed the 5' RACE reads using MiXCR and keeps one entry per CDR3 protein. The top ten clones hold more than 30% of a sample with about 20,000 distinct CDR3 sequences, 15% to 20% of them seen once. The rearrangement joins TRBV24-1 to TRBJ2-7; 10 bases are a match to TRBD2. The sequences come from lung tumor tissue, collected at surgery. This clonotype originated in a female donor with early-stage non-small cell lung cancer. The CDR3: CATSDPRTSGLTGEQYF. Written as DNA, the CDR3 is TGTGCCACCAGTGATCCTCGGACTAGCGGACTCACGGGGGAGCAGTACTTC.